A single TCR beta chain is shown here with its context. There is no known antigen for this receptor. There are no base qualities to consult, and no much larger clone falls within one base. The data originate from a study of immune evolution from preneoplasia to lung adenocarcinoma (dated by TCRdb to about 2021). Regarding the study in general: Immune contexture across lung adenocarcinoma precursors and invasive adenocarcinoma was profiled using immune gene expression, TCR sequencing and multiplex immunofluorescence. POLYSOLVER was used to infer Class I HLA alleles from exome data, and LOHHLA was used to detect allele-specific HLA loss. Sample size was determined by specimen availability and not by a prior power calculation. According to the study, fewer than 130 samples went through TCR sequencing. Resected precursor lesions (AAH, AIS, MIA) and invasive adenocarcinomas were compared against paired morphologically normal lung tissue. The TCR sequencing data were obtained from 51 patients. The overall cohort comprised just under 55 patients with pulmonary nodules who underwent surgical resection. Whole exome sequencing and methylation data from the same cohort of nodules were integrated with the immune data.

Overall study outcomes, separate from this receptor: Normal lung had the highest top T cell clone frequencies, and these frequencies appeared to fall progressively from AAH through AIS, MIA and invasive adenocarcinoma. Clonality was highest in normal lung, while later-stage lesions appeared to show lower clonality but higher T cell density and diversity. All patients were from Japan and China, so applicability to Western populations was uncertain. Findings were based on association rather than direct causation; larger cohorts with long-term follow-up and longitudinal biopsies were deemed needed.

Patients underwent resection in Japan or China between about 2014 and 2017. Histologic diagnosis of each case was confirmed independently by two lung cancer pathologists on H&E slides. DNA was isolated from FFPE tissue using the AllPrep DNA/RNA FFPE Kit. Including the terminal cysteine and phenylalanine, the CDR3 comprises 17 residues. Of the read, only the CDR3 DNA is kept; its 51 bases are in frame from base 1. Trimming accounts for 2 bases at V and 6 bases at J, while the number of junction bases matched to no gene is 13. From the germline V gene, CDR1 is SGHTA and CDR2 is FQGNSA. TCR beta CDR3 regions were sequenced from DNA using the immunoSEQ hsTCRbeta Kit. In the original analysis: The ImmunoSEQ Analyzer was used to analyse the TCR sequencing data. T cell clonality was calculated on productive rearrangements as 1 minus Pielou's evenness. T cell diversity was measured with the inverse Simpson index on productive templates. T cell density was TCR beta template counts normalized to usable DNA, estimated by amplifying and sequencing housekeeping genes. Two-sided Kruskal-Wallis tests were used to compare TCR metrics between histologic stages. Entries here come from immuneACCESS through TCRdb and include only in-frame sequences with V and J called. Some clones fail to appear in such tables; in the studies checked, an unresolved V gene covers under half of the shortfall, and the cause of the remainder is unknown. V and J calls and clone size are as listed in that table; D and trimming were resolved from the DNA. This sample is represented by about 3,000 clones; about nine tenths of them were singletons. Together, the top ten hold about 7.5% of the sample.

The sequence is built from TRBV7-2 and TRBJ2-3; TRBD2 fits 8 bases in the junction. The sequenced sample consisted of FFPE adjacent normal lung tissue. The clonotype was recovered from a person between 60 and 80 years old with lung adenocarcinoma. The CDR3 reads CASSLNSFGRGADTQYF. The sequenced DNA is TGTGCCAGCAGCTTAAACTCTTTTGGGCGGGGGGCGGATACGCAGTATTTT.